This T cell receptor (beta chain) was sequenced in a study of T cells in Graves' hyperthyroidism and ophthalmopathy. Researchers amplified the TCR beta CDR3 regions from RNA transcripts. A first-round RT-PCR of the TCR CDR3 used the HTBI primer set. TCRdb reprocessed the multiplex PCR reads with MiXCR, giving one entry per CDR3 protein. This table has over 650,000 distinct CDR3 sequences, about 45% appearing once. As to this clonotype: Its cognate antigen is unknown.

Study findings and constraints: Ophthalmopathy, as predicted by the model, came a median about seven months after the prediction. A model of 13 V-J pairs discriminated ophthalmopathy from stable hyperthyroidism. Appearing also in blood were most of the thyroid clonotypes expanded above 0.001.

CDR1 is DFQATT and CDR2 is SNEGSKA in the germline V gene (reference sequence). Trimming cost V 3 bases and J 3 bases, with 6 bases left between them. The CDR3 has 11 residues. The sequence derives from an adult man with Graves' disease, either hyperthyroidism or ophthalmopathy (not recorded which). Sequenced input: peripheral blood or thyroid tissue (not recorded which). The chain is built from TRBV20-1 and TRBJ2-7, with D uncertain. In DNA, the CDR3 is TGCAGTGCTAGTCAGTTCTACGAGCAGTACTTC. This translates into CSASQFYEQYF.